These 17 T cell receptor beta chains share one sample of origin, sequenced in a study of cytomegalovirus exposure and HLA in healthy donors. 13 Jbeta primers and 60 Vbeta primers were used for the PCR. Only in-frame clones appear in the TCRdb table, and some are missing; sequencing was by immunoSEQ multiplex PCR. Among more than 95,000 clones listed, around four fifths were seen once. Sample: PBMCs. These receptors were collected from a woman between 35 and 50 years old in good health and CMV-seronegative.

The chain's CDR3 is CASSLGWSVNTEAFF. Here the CDR3 DNA reads TGCGCCAGCAGCTTGGGGTGGAGCGTAAACACTGAAGCTTTCTTT. The chain joins TRBV5-1 to TRBJ1-1; D ambiguous. Trimming shortened V by 0 bases and J by 2 bases, and 11 bases separated the two germline ends. The germline CDR1 and CDR2 sequences are SGHRS and YFSETQ. There are 15 residues in the CDR3.

The chain recombines TRBV9 with TRBJ2-5; 9 bases agree with TRBD1. The J call is in doubt because the DNA end fits TRBJ2-7 better. CDR1 SGDLS and CDR2 YYNGEE come from the germline V gene. This CDR3 spans 14 amino acids. The CDR3 spells CASSVNRGLNEQYF. CDR3 nucleotides: TGTGCCAGCAGCGTAAACAGGGGGCTGAACGAGCAGTACTTC.

This chain uses TRBV28 with TRBJ1-2; D perhaps matches TRBD1 (6 bases). There are 12 residues in the CDR3. Trimming took 5 bases from V and 8 from J, leaving 12 bases between them. The germline gives CDR1 MDHEN, CDR2 SYDVKM. The CDR3 region is CASSRGAGGYTF. The CDR3 DNA is TGTGCCAGCAGTCGGGGGGCGGGGGGCTACACCTTC.

This clone occurred once. The chain combines TRBV18 with TRBJ1-4, with TRBD1 as a possible D gene (6 bases). The CDR3 length is 14 residues. Trimming took off 2 bases at V and 8 bases at J, with 12 bases between the two ends. Germline CDR1 reads KGHSH; CDR2 reads LQKENI. The CDR3 DNA follows: TGTGCCAGCTCACCAGCAGGGGTTGGGGAAAAACTGTTTTTT. This sequence encodes CASSPAGVGEKLFF. Full variable domain (outside the CDR3, taken from reference TRBV18 and TRBJ1-4): NAGVMQNPRHLVRRRGQEARLRCSPMKGHSHVYWYRQLPEEGLKFMVYLQKENIIDESGMPKERFSAEFPKEGPSILRIQQVVRGDSAAYFCASSPAGVGEKLFFGSGTQLSVL.

The chain has TRBV7-8 and TRBJ2-1; 7 positions agree with TRBD1. This CDR3 has 14 residues. J was trimmed by 2 bases and V by 6 bases; bases with no gene match: 4. Germline V gene sequence: CDR1 SGHVS, CDR2 FQNEAQ. CDR3 sequence reads: CASSLTGAYNEQFF. As DNA, the CDR3 is TGTGCCAGCAGTCTCACAGGGGCCTACAATGAGCAGTTCTTC.

A single count supports this clone. The rearrangement links TRBV10-3 to TRBJ2-3; 11 nucleotides align to TRBD2. V trimming: 10 bases; J trimming: 0 bases; junction bases outside the gene matches: 6. This CDR3 contains 15 residues. Germline V gene sequence: CDR1 ENHRY, CDR2 SYGVKD. The CDR3 sequence is CATSLAGGSTDTQYF. The CDR3 DNA follows: TGTGCCACCTCTTTAGCGGGAGGGAGCACAGATACGCAGTATTTT.

This clone was counted a few times. The chain carries TRBV9 and TRBJ2-3; TRBD1 might be the D (6 bases). Germline V CDR1 and CDR2: SGDLS, YYNGEE. Trimming left V 0 bases short and J 0 bases short, with 14 bases between. The CDR3 has 17 residues. This CDR3 reads CASSVVAGARSTDTQYF. DNA of the CDR3: TGTGCCAGCAGCGTAGTGGCAGGGGCTAGGAGCACAGATACGCAGTATTTT.

This chain connects TRBV5-1 to TRBJ2-3; tentatively, D is TRBD2 (6 bases). Trimming stripped 4 bases from V and 11 bases from J, with 17 bases between. This CDR3 is built from 13 residues. Germline CDR1 is SGHRS and CDR2 is YFSETQ. This chain's CDR3 is CASSPTVEGGQYF. The CDR3 DNA reads TGCGCCAGCAGCCCCACGGTTGAGGGAGGGCAGTATTTT. The variable domain in full, completed from reference TRBV5-1 and TRBJ2-3, reads KAGVTQTPRYLIKTRGQQVTLSCSPISGHRSVSWYQQTPGQGLQFLFEYFSETQRNKGNFPGRFSGRQFSNSRSEMNVSTLELGDSALYLCASSPTVEGGQYFGPGTRLTVL.

This clone was detected once. V is TRBV29-1 and J is TRBJ1-5; TRBD1 matches at 8 bases. There are 15 residues in the CDR3. Germline V CDR1 and CDR2: SQVTM, ANQGSEA. The CDR3 sequence: CRRYSSGQVNQPQHF. In nucleotides, the CDR3 is TGCAGGAGATACTCCTCGGGACAGGTCAATCAGCCCCAGCATTTT.

The rearrangement uses TRBV7-9 and TRBJ1-1; perhaps TRBD1 as D (5 bases). The CDR3 is 15 residues long. The germline CDR1 and CDR2 sequences are SEHNR and FQNEAQ (reference sequence). The germline V and J ends were trimmed by 5 bases and 2 bases, with 15 bases remaining between them. The CDR3 DNA sequence: TGTGCCAGCAGCGGATTAGATCAGGGTAACACTGAAGCTTTCTTT. It codes for CASSGLDQGNTEAFF.

V usage is TRBV19 and J usage is TRBJ2-3, with 7 bases identical to TRBD2. Unmatched junction bases numbered 5, after V lost 2 bases and J lost 6 bases. This CDR3 spans 14 amino acids. Per germline, CDR1 LNHDA and CDR2 SQIVND (reference sequence). Here the CDR3 reads CASSIFGRGDTQYF. For the CDR3, the DNA is TGTGCCAGTAGTATATTTGGGCGGGGGGATACGCAGTATTTT.

As for this clone: At one end the junction does not follow the germline gene, possibly because of a read error. The chain recombines TRBV7-9 with TRBJ2-2; tentatively, D is TRBD1 (6 bases). This CDR3 has 17 amino acids. The germline gives CDR1 SEHNR, CDR2 FQNEAQ (reference sequence). In nucleotides, the CDR3 is TGTTCCAGCAGCTTACGGTCATCCCCGAGGGGGACCGGGGAGCTGTTTTTT. Protein product: CSSSLRSSPRGTGELFF.

J is TRBJ1-1 and V is TRBV2, with 7 bases lining up with TRBD1. Germline assignment: CDR1 SNHLY and CDR2 FYNNEI. V was clipped by 7 bases and J by 9 bases; unmatched bases: 17. The CDR3 is made up of 15 amino acids. The CDR3 sequence is CASKVERQGLEQAFF. The CDR3 DNA follows: TGTGCCAGCAAGGTGGAACGACAGGGTTTAGAACAAGCTTTCTTT.

The chain is built from TRBV7-2 and TRBJ1-2; 9 bases are shared with TRBD1. Trimming at V came to 6 bases and at J to 5 bases, leaving 7 bases not matched to a gene. The CDR3 consists of 14 residues. Germline V gene sequence: CDR1 SGHTA, CDR2 FQGNSA. The CDR3 sequence: CASSLLGQGYGYTF. Written as DNA, the CDR3 is TGTGCCAGCAGTCTGCTTGGACAGGGGTATGGCTACACCTTC. Drawing the rest from reference TRBV7-2 and TRBJ1-2, the complete variable domain is GAGVSQSPSNKVTEKGKDVELRCDPISGHTALYWYRQSLGQGLEFLIYFQGNSAPDKSGLPSDRFSAERTGGSVSTLTIQRTQQEDSAVYLCASSLLGQGYGYTFGSGTRLTVV.

CDR3 DNA sequence: TGTGCCAGCAGTCTCCCAACCGAGGGCTACACCTTC. This gives the protein CASSLPTEGYTF. The chain combines TRBV28 with TRBJ1-2; D not certain. Trimming left V 5 bases short and J 8 bases short, with 12 bases between. Germline CDR1 is MDHEN and CDR2 is SYDVKM. CDR3 length equals 12 residues.

The chain links TRBV7-2 to TRBJ1-2; D is ambiguous. The CDR3 spans 12 residues. Germline lookup yields CDR1 SGHTA and CDR2 FQGNSA. V dropped 1 base and J dropped 8 bases, with 8 bases sitting between them. The CDR3 nucleotides are TGTGCCAGCAGCTTAGGGGCTGGCGGCTACACCTTC. Translating gives CASSLGAGGYTF.

CDR3 bases: TGTGCCAGCAGCCCCTCGACAGATGGCTACACCTTC. It encodes CASSPSTDGYTF. V gene TRBV5-4 combines with J gene TRBJ1-2; D is perhaps TRBD1 (5 bases). With 4 bases removed from V and 6 bases from J, the gap between germline ends came to 10 bases. The CDR3 consists of 12 residues. The germline V gene encodes CDR1 SGHNT and CDR2 YYREEE (reference sequence).